This T cell receptor beta chain was observed in a study of post-analysis software for immune sequencing data (dated by TCRdb to the mid-2010s). In the study overall: The recorded disease courses included relapsing-remitting, secondary progressive and progressive-relapsing multiple sclerosis, and some patients had no subtype annotation. Patient repertoires were compared against roughly 10 previously published healthy control repertoires from donors aged about 6 to 27 years. A subset of samples was prepared in parallel using single-end sample barcoding, then pooled and co-amplified after Illumina adapter ligation.

To demonstrate the VDJtools post-analysis software, TCR beta repertoires were profiled from the peripheral blood of some 12 young patients with multiple sclerosis. The patients with multiple sclerosis were children and adolescents between roughly 6 and 17 years of age. Library prep was done by PCR. The sequencer was an Illumina HiSeq 2500. Unique molecular identifiers were incorporated into TCR beta cDNA libraries to reduce PCR and sequencing biases. About 500,000 cDNA molecules were obtained per 1 to 10 million input T cells, so each molecule approximated one T cell. The same protocol used for the earlier healthy control dataset was applied to prepare and sequence the patient libraries. Samples belonging to the same batch were prepared together, multiplexed and sequenced on a shared HiSeq lane. Per the authors' processing: Raw barcoded reads were processed with MIGEC, discarding single-read molecular identifier groups before consensus assembly and CDR3 extraction. VDJtools was used for post-analysis of the clonotype tables, and diversity was normalized by down-sampling every dataset to the size of the smallest sample. In repertoire overlap clustering, CDR3 amino acid sequences, but not nucleotide sequences, were matched to correct batch-related cross-sample contamination. TCRdb ran its own pipeline on the public reads, namely fastp trimming at Q25 and MiXCR clone calling, and kept in-frame beta chains. Duplicate CDR3 protein sequences are folded into a single record with the most common DNA and genes. These V and J calls rely on TCRdb rather than the paper's analysis. Recorded for this sample are hundreds of thousands of distinct CDR3 sequences; roughly 29% of them occurred a single time. Around 0.56% of the sample is in the top ten clones.

Worth noting for this clonotype: No antigen is known for it. A junction boundary mismatches the germline segment, possibly from a read error.

The paper's findings and limits, for the study overall: The multiple sclerosis patient group was slightly younger than the control group. Significantly lower normalized Chao1 diversity was found in multiple sclerosis patients than in controls, suggesting substantial peripheral T-cell clonal expansion. When samples were clustered directly using the F measure, samples prepared in the same batch co-clustered strongly, which prompted a batch-effect correction.

This clonotype was sampled from a girl aged 5-17 years with multiple sclerosis. Material for sequencing was blood.

The bases read TGTGCCATCAGTGGAGGAGACGACACTAAAGCTTTCTTT. This translates into CAISGGDDTKAFF. The V and J segments used are TRBV10-3 and TRBJ1-1; the D gene assignment is ambiguous. From the cysteine through the phenylalanine, the CDR3 covers 13 amino acids. The entry retains the CDR3 DNA only, 39 bases that are in frame from base 1. The germline V gene sets CDR1 to ENHRY and CDR2 to SYGVKD.